The source of this TCR beta chain is a study of blood T cells in healthy people across ages. Together with a sample-barcoded 5' primer, a J-beta primer mix was included in a second PCR lasting 7 to 11 cycles. TCRdb reanalysed the 5' RACE reads using MiXCR and keeps one entry per CDR3 protein. The sample carries hundreds of thousands of distinct CDR3 sequences, around 25% recorded once. Individuals who donated were healthy Caucasians from Russia aged roughly 6 to 90. The CDR3 consists of 12 residues. CDR1 is DFQATT, CDR2 SNEGSKA, per germline (reference sequence). These sequences were also reported in another study, on T cells of mothers and their children. That study reports: Mothers yielded over 8 million CDR3 reads, children 2.5 million to 3.5 million each. In unrelated and related pairs, TCR recombination output is shaped in a similar way by thymic selection.

V is TRBV20-1 and J is TRBJ2-5, with D tentatively TRBD2 (5 bases). Sequenced material: blood. This clonotype was obtained from a boy aged 10-17 years in good health. In DNA form, the CDR3 reads TGCAGCCTAGCTAGCAGACAAGAGACCCAGTACTTC. It is translated as CSLASRQETQYF.